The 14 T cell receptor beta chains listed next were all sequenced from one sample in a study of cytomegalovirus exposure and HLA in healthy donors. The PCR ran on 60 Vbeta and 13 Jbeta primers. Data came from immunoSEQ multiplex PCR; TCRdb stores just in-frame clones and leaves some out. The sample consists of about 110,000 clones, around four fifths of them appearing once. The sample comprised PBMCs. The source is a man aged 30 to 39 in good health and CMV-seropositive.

The CDR3 region is CASSSGQGGNSPLHF. CDR3 DNA sequence: TGTGCCAGCAGCTCGGGACAGGGCGGAAATTCACCCCTCCACTTT. This sequence joins TRBV7-9 and TRBJ1-6; 9 bases map to TRBD1. This CDR3 is 15 amino acids long. The J segment lost 7 bases and the V segment lost 4 bases, leaving 5 bases of the junction unmatched. Germline V gives CDR1 SEHNR, CDR2 FQNEAQ (reference sequence).

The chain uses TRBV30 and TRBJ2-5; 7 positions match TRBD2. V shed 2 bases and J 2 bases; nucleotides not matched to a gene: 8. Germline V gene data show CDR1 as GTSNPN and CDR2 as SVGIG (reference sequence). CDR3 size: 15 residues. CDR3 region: CAWSRPLAEQETQYF. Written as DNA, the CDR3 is TGTGCCTGGAGTCGCCCGCTAGCGGAACAAGAGACCCAGTACTTC. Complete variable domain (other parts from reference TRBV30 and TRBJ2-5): SQTIHQWPATLVQPVGSPLSLECTVEGTSNPNLYWYRQAAGRGLQLLFYSVGIGQISSEVPQNLSASRPQDRQFILSSKKLLLSDSGFYLCAWSRPLAEQETQYFGPGTRLLVL.

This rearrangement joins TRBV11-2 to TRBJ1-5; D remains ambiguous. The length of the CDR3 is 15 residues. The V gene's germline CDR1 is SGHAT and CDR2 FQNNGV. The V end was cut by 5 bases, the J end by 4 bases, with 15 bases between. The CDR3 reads CASSPPGNLNQPQHF. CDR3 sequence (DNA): TGTGCCAGCAGCCCCCCGGGGAACTTGAATCAGCCCCAGCATTTT.

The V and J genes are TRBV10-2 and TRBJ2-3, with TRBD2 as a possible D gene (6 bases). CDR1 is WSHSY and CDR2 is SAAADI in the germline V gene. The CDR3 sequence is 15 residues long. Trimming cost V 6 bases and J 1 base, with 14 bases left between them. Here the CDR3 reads CASRRPGAGTDTQYF. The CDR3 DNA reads TGCGCCAGCAGGCGCCCGGGAGCGGGCACAGATACGCAGTATTTT.

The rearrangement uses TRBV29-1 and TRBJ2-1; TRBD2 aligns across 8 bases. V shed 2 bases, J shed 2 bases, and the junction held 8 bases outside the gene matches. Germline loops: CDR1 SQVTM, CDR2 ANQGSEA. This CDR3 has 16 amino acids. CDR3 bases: TGCAGCGTTGAAAGGGTAGCGGGGAACCCCTACAATGAGCAGTTCTTC. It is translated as CSVERVAGNPYNEQFF.

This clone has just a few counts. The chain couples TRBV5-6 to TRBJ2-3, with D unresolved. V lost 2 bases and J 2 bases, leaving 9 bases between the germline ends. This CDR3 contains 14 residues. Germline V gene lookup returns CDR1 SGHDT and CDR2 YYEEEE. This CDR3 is CASSLVSVTDTQYF. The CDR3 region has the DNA TGTGCCAGCAGCTTAGTGTCAGTCACAGATACGCAGTATTTT.

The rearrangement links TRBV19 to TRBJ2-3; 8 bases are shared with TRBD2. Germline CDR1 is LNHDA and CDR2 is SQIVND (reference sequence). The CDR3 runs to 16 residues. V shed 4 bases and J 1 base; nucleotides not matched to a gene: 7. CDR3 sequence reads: CASSNRTGGRTDTQYF. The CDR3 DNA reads TGTGCCAGTAGTAACCGAACGGGGGGGCGCACAGATACGCAGTATTTT.

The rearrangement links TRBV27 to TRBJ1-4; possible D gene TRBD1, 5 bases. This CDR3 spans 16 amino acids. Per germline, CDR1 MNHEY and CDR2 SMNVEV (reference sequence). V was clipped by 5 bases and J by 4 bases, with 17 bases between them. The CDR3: CASSRQTGLHNEKLFF. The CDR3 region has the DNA TGTGCCAGCAGTCGTCAAACGGGACTTCATAATGAAAAACTGTTTTTT.

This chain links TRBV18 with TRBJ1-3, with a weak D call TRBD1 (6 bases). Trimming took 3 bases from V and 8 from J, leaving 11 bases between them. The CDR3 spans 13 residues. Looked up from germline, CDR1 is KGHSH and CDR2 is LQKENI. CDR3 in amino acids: CASSPTGQHTIYF. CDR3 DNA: TGTGCCAGCTCACCGACGGGACAACACACCATATATTTT.

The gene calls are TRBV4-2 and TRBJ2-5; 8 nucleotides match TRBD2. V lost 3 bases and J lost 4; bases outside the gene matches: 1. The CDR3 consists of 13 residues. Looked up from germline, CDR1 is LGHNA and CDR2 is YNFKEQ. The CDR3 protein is CASSQAGGETQYF. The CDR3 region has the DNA TGTGCCAGCAGCCAGGCGGGGGGAGAGACCCAGTACTTC.

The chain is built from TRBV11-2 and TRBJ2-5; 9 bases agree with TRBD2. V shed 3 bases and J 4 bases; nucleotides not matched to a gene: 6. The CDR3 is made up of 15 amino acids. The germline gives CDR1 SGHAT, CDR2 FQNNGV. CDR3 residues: CASSLAGGPGETQYF. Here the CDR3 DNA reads TGTGCCAGCAGCTTGGCGGGGGGGCCCGGAGAGACCCAGTACTTC. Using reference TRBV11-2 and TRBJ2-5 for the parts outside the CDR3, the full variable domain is EAGVAQSPRYKIIEKRQSVAFWCNPISGHATLYWYQQILGQGPKLLIQFQNNGVVDDSQLPKDRFSAERLKGVDSTLKIQPAKLEDSAVYLCASSLAGGPGETQYFGPGTRLLVL.

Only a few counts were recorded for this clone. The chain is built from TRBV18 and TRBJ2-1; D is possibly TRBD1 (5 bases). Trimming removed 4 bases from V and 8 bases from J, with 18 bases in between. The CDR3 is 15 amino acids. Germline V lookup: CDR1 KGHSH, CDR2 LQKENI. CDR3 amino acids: CASSLQENRRDEQFF. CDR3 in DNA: TGTGCCAGCTCACTACAGGAAAACCGGCGCGATGAGCAGTTCTTC.

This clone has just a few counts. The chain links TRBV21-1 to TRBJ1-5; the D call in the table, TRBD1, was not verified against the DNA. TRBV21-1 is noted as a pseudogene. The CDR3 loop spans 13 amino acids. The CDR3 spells CASTGGQGQPQHF. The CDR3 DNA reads TGTGCCAGCACTGGTGGGCAGGGTCAGCCCCAGCATTTT.

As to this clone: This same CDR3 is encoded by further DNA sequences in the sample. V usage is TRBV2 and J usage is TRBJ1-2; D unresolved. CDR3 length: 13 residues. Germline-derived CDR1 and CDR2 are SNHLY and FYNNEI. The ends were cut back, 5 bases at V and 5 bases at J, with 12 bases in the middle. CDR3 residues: CASSWAEGYGYTF. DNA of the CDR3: TGTGCCAGCAGTTGGGCAGAGGGATATGGCTACACCTTC.